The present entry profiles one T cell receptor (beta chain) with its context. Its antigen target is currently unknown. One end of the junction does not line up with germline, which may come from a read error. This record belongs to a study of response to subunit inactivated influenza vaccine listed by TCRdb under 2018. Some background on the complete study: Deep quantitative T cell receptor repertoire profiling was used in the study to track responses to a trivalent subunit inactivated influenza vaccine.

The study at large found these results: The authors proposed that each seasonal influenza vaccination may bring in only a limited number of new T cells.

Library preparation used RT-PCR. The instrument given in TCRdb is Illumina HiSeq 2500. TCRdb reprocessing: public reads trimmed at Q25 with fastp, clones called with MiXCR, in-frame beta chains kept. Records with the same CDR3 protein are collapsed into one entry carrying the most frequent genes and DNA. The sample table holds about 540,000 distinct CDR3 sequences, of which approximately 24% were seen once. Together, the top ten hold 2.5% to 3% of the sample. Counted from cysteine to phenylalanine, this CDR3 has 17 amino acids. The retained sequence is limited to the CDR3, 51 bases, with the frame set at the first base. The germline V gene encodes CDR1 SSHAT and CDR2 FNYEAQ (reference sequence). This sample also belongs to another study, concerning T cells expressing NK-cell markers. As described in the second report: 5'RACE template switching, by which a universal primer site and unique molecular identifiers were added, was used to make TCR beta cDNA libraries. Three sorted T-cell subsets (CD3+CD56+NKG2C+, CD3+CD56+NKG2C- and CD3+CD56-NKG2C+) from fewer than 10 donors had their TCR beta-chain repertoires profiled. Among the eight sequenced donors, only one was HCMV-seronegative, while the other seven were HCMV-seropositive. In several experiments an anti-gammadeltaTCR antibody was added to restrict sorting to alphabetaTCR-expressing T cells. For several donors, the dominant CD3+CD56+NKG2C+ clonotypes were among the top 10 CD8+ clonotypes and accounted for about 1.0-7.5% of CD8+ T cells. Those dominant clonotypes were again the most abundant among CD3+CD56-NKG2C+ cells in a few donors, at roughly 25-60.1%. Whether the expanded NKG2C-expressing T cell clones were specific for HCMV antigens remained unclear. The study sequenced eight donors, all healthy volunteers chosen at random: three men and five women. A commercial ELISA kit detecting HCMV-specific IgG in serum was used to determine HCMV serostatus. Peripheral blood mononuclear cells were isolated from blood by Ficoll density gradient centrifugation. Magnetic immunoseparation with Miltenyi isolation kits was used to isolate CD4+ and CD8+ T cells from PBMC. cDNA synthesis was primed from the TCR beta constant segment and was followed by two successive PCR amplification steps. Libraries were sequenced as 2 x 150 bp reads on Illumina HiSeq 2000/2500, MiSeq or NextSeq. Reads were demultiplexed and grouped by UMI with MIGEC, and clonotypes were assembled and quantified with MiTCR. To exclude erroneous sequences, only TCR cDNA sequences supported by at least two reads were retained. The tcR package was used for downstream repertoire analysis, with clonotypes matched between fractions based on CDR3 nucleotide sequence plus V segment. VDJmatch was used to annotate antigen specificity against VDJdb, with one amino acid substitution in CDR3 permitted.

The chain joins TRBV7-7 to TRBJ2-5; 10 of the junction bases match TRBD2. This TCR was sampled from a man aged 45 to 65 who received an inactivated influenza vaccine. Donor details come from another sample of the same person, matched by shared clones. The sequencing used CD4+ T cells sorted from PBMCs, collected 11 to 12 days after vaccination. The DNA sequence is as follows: TGTGCTAGCAGCCCCGGCAGCGGGGGGGCCGGTTTCGAGACCCAGTACTTC. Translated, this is CASSPGSGGAGFETQYF.